The 16 T cell receptor beta chains below come from one sample, sequenced in a study of T cell repertoires in aging, cancer and after chemotherapy. The template was genomic DNA from peripheral blood, not RNA. TRB rearrangements spanning V, D and J were amplified using mixed TRB-A/B primers. TCRdb re-called the multiplex PCR reads with MiXCR, one entry per CDR3 protein. The table records 5,000 to 8,000 distinct CDR3 sequences, approximately 31% of them present only once. Sequenced material: blood. Receptors were obtained from a human donor with a blood cancer.

This chain links TRBV7-2 with TRBJ1-1; no definite D call. The CDR3 spans 13 residues. With 3 bases removed from V and 1 base from J, the gap between germline ends came to 6 bases. Germline CDR1 and CDR2: SGHTA and FQGNSA. CDR3 residues: CASSFDGNTEAFF. DNA for the CDR3: TGTGCCAGCAGCTTCGACGGGAACACTGAAGCTTTCTTT.

The chain couples TRBV5-1 to TRBJ2-7, with D unresolved. V was pared by 1 base and J by 1 base, with 6 bases between. The CDR3 loop spans 13 amino acids. Germline V gene data show CDR1 as SGHRS and CDR2 as YFSETQ. CDR3 bases: TGCGCCAGCAGCTTGAGAGTTTCCTACGAGCAGTACTTC. Protein product: CASSLRVSYEQYF.

This chain links TRBV24-1 with TRBJ1-1; tentative D call: TRBD1 (6 bases). This CDR3 has 12 amino acids. V was pared by 1 base and J by 7 bases, with 6 bases between. In germline, CDR1 is KGHDR, CDR2 SFDVKD. This CDR3 reads CATSDLQGEAFF. The CDR3 nucleotides are TGTGCCACCAGTGATTTACAGGGTGAAGCTTTCTTT.

This chain joins TRBV20-1 and TRBJ2-4; a weak D match, TRBD1 (5 bases). V gave up 6 bases and J gave up 6 bases, with 12 bases separating them. This CDR3 has 12 amino acids. From germline, CDR1 is DFQATT and CDR2 SNEGSKA (reference sequence). CDR3 residues: CSAKGPVNIQYF. The CDR3 DNA reads TGCAGTGCGAAGGGGCCAGTAAACATTCAGTACTTC.

The V gene is TRBV7-9, the J gene TRBJ2-1; 7 bases line up with TRBD2. The CDR3 length is 15 residues. CDR1 is SEHNR, CDR2 FQNEAQ, per germline (reference sequence). Losses at the gene ends were 3 bases for V and 7 bases for J; bases not matched to a gene: 9. The CDR3 DNA reads TGTGCCAGCAGCTTCGGGCGGGAGCTAAGGAATGAGCAGTTCTTC. Protein: CASSFGRELRNEQFF.

This clonotype is categorized as medium-sized. V gene TRBV20-1 combines with J gene TRBJ2-3; 11 nucleotides align to TRBD2. CDR1 is DFQATT and CDR2 is SNEGSKA in the germline V gene (reference sequence). CDR3 size: 16 residues. V shed 6 bases and J 0 bases; nucleotides not matched to a gene: 8. Written as DNA, the CDR3 is TGCAGTGCCGGGACTAGCGGAAGTACTAGCACAGATACGCAGTATTTT. Encoded protein: CSAGTSGSTSTDTQYF.

Within the sample, this clonotype is medium-sized. The J gene is TRBJ2-3, the V gene TRBV11-2, with D unclear. The germline V gene has CDR1 SGHAT and CDR2 FQNNGV. Trimming took off 3 bases at V and 2 bases at J, with 0 bases between the two ends. This CDR3 has 11 residues. The CDR3 is CASSFTDTQYF. The CDR3 DNA reads TGTGCCAGCAGCTTCACAGATACGCAGTATTTT.

The chain carries TRBV24-1 and TRBJ1-2; 7 bases line up with TRBD1. This CDR3 is built from 14 residues. J was trimmed by 2 bases and V by 4 bases; bases with no gene match: 3. CDR1 KGHDR and CDR2 SFDVKD come from the germline V gene. In DNA form, the CDR3 reads TGTGCCACCAGTGAGTCGGGACAGAACTATGGCTACACCTTC. This translates into CATSESGQNYGYTF.

Only a few counts were recorded for this clonotype. The rearrangement uses TRBV20-1 and TRBJ1-3, with D unclear. CDR3 length equals 12 residues. V was cut by 3 bases and J by 3 bases, with 6 bases left in between. Germline V gene sequence: CDR1 DFQATT, CDR2 SNEGSKA (reference sequence). The CDR3 reads CSARYRGNTIYF. The CDR3 DNA follows: TGCAGTGCTAGGTACCGTGGAAACACCATATATTTT.

In its sample, this clonotype ranks as medium-sized. The chain joins TRBV18 to TRBJ1-4; the D is unclear. This CDR3 is built from 15 residues. CDR1 and CDR2 from the germline V gene are KGHSH and LQKENI. Trimming took off 1 base at V and 13 bases at J, with 19 bases between the two ends. CDR3: CASSPLRNSGELLFF. The CDR3 coding sequence is TGTGCCAGCTCACCACTCCGAAACAGCGGGGAACTACTGTTTTTT.

This chain connects TRBV28 to TRBJ2-7; D unresolved. The CDR3 spans 14 residues. Germline loops: CDR1 MDHEN, CDR2 SYDVKM. V was shortened by 5 bases and J by 6 bases, with 17 bases between the two germline ends. CDR3 sequence reads: CASSLTATWGEQYF. In nucleotides, the CDR3 is TGTGCCAGCAGTCTAACGGCGACCTGGGGCGAGCAGTACTTC.

This clonotype was found a few times. The chain links TRBV27 to TRBJ2-7, with 7 positions matching TRBD1. The junction had 6 bases not matched to a gene; V was cut back by 3 bases and J by 1 base. Germline assignment: CDR1 MNHEY and CDR2 SMNVEV (reference sequence). The CDR3 loop spans 15 amino acids. The CDR3 reads CASSFWGRGSYEQYF. The CDR3, as DNA: TGTGCCAGCAGTTTTTGGGGCAGGGGGTCCTACGAGCAGTACTTC.

Concerning this clonotype itself: Since a much larger clone is just one base distant, this may be a read error. The chain uses TRBV19 and TRBJ2-6; D perhaps matches TRBD2 (5 bases). The CDR3 extends over 17 amino acids. CDR1 is LNHDA, CDR2 SQIVND, per germline (reference sequence). CDR3 DNA sequence: TGTGTCAGTAGGAGGCGGGTTTCTAATCCTGGGGCCAACGTCCTGACTTTC. Translating it yields CVSRRRVSNPGANVLTF.

The V call is TRBV5-1, the J call TRBJ2-5; possible D gene TRBD2, 6 bases. Germline CDR1 is SGHRS and CDR2 is YFSETQ. V lost 3 bases and J lost 5, with 14 bases in between. The CDR3 is 14 amino acids. CDR3 residues: CASSSAGTGETQYF. The CDR3 region has the DNA TGCGCCAGCAGCTCCGCAGGGACTGGGGAGACCCAGTACTTC. The full variable domain, in which reference TRBV5-1 and TRBJ2-5 provide the parts outside the CDR3, is KAGVTQTPRYLIKTRGQQVTLSCSPISGHRSVSWYQQTPGQGLQFLFEYFSETQRNKGNFPGRFSGRQFSNSRSEMNVSTLELGDSALYLCASSSAGTGETQYFGPGTRLLVL.

This chain joins TRBV2 and TRBJ2-7; perhaps TRBD2 as D (5 bases). CDR3 size: 13 residues. Germline CDR1 reads SNHLY; CDR2 reads FYNNEI. Trimming stripped 4 bases from V and 3 bases from J, with 10 bases between. The CDR3 protein is CASSVEGLYEQYF. For the CDR3, the DNA is TGTGCCAGCAGTGTCGAGGGTCTCTACGAGCAGTACTTC.

Details on this clonotype: The junction differs from germline at one of its ends, possibly a read error. This CDR3 reads CASSEPRGNIQYF. In DNA, the CDR3 is TGCGCCAGCAGTGAGCCGCGGGGGAACATTCAGTACTTC. The rearrangement uses TRBV10-3 and TRBJ2-4, with TRBD2 matching 7 bases. Looked up from germline, CDR1 is ENHRY and CDR2 is SYGVKD. The CDR3 covers 13 residues.